This T cell receptor beta chain came from a study of blood T cell repertoires in COVID-19. The CDR3 runs 16 residues. With V trimmed by 1 base and J by 1 base, 5 bases remained unmatched. In germline, CDR1 is SGHRS, CDR2 YFSETQ. Authors' analysis steps: Reference gene primer amplification gave estimated nucleated cell counts. The protocol was immunoSEQ multiplex PCR, while the TCRdb copy is restricted to in-frame clones and leaves out a portion. V, J and clone size reflect that table, while D and trimming were determined from the DNA. The sample holds 380,000 or so clones; 70% to 85% are singletons and the top ten take under 1.2%. This clone came up once.

What was sequenced was peripheral blood. The chain carries TRBV5-1 and TRBJ2-1; 7 bases align to TRBD1. The clonotype was recovered from a human donor with acute or convalescent COVID-19. The donor label of this sample is uncertain. CDR3 nucleotide sequence: TGCGCCAGCAGCTTGACAGGGGTGAGGTCCTACAATGAGCAGTTCTTC. Translated: CASSLTGVRSYNEQFF.